The present entry profiles one T cell receptor (beta chain) with its context. It lacks a known antigen. No much larger clone is present one base from it, and per-base qualities are unavailable. The CDR3 regions of human TCRbeta chains were analyzed by immunosequencing. The study's processing was this. TCRs in the repertoires were matched against a reference library of SARS-CoV-2-specific TCRs that had been generated with the MIRA antigen-specificity platform. Breadth meant the fraction of unique TCRs that were SARS-CoV-2-associated, whereas depth meant the fraction of total T cells that were SARS-CoV-2-associated. Using the MIRA data, every spike-specific TCR was mapped to the spike region that the TCR reacted to and assigned to either a CD4 or a CD8 class. Log10-transformed breadth and depth values were compared by one-way ANOVA with Sidak's multiple comparisons tests. TCRdb took over this immuneACCESS table, retaining in-frame rearrangements with V and J assigned. Such tables are incomplete; in checked studies, under half of the missing clones stem from an unresolved V gene, and the remainder is unexplained. V, J and clone size reflect that table, while D and trimming were determined from the DNA. The sample includes about 140,000 clones, with roughly 91% observed a single time. The ten biggest clones cover approximately 3% of the sample.

This specimen belongs to a study of T cell responses to AZD1222 COVID-19 vaccine (dated by TCRdb to the early 2020s). At the level of the whole study: A total of just over 230 trial participants underwent TCR sequencing, of whom about 210 received two doses of AZD1222 and roughly 25 received two doses of the MenACWY control vaccine. Trial participants were enrolled by age into 18-55, 56-69 and 70-plus year subgroups, with 148, 28 and 57 TCR-sequenced participants respectively.

V is reduced by 8 bases and J by 4 bases, leaving a spacing of 27 bases between them. CDR1 and CDR2 are drawn from the germline V gene (reference sequence): PRHDT, FYEKMQ. The CDR3 sequence holds 19 residues, the cysteine and phenylalanine included. The retained sequence is limited to the CDR3, 57 bases, with the frame set at the first base. What the work shows at the level of the full study, not this receptor alone: Conclusions about previously exposed vaccinees are limited, since just five or six AZD1222 recipients were seropositive for SARS-CoV-2 at baseline. Most participants were white British and females outnumbered males, and the authors suggested that clonal diversity may have been underestimated. Spike-specific TCR breadth and depth rose significantly after two AZD1222 doses compared with day 0 and with MenACWY recipients. In the small 56-69-year group, the increase in depth fell short of significance, most likely because of low power. Reportedly, close to half of the unique spike-specific TCRs recognized epitopes lying outside the regions that are mutated in the B.1.351 and B.1.1.7 variants. Because no day 14 peak-response samples were available, the repertoires could be characterized only after the peak T cell response. The vaccine-associated CD4 TCRs covered the entire spike protein, and the dominant responses fell in regions 160-218 and 743-854.

This specimen's time point label, per the study, means: about 28 days (+/-7) after the second vaccine dose. AZD1222 recipients with second doses at about 4 weeks or about 12 weeks were pooled, because spike-specific TCR depth and breadth did not differ between schedules. Samples from vaccinated people were obtained from the UK trials COV001 and COV002, which included a single-blind randomized controlled phase 2/3 trial of AZD1222 (ChAdOx1 nCoV-19) in healthy adults. For TCRbeta chain sequencing, PBMC samples were collected from trial participants at day 0 and at day 28 after the second dose. The V and J segments used are TRBV13 and TRBJ1-6; TRBD1 is a weak D gene call, 6 bases matching. The specimen was peripheral blood, collected 28 days after the second AZD1222 dose. This receptor was taken from an adult who received the AZD1222 COVID-19 vaccine. The sequenced DNA: TGTGCCAGCGGGGATCGTGGCGGAGGGGGAGGGGATTATAATTCACCCCTCCACTTT. This gives the protein CASGDRGGGGGDYNSPLHF.